This is a list of T cell receptor beta chains from one sample in a study of PD-1 blockade in classical Hodgkin lymphoma. Data came from immunoSEQ multiplex PCR; TCRdb stores just in-frame clones and leaves some out. The data contain around 25,000 clones, around 80% of them singletons. Material: peripheral blood mononuclear cells (PBMCs), obtained at baseline. These receptors originate from a human donor with classical Hodgkin lymphoma. Both conserved end residues are part of each CDR3. D genes are given only for firm matches. Part of the rows lack a size; the others show once, few, many or a class for expanded clones.

TGTGCCAGCAGTTACAGCAGTCCCAGGGATTCACCCCTCCACTTT	CASSYSSPRDSPLHF	.	once	TRBV6-6	TRBJ1-6
TGTGCCAGCAGCCAGTCCGGTGGGGGTGGGGCCAACGTCCTGACTTTC	CASSQSGGGGANVLTF	.	once	TRBV14	TRBJ2-6
TGTGCCAGCAGACGACTCAGCACTGGGGCCAACGTCCTGACTTTC	CASRRLSTGANVLTF	.	.	TRBV6-5	TRBJ2-6
TGTGCCAGCAGCCAAGAACTAGCGGGGGTGAAAGAGACCCAGTACTTC	CASSQELAGVKETQYF	TRBD2	.	TRBV4-2	TRBJ2-5
TGTGCCAGCGGGGACAGGGCCTACAATGAGCAGTTCTTC	CASGDRAYNEQFF	TRBD1	.	TRBV6-5	TRBJ2-1
TGTGCCAGCAGCTTAGACGACTCCTACGAGCAGTACTTC	CASSLDDSYEQYF	.	.	TRBV13	TRBJ2-7
TGTGCCAGCAGCAGAGGACTGAGCTATGGCTACACCTTC	CASSRGLSYGYTF	.	.	TRBV7-8	TRBJ1-2
TGCGCCAGCAGCTTTCAGGGGAACACTGAAGCTTTCTTT	CASSFQGNTEAFF	.	.	TRBV5-1	TRBJ1-1
TGTGCCAGCAGCCAAGAGTCTGTCCTTGCAACTAATGAAAAACTGTTTTTT	CASSQESVLATNEKLFF	.	.	TRBV4-2	TRBJ1-4
TGTGCCAGCAGCGCCGGGACAGGGAATCGTCAGCCCCAGCATTTT	CASSAGTGNRQPQHF	TRBD1	.	TRBV13	TRBJ1-5
TGTGCCAGCAGTGCTCGGGCAATGGCAGGCCAAGAGACCCAGTACTTC	CASSARAMAGQETQYF	.	once	TRBV25-1	TRBJ2-5
TGTGCCAGCAGTTACGACACTGAAGCTTTCTTT	CASSYDTEAFF	.	.	TRBV6-6	TRBJ1-1
TGTGCCATCAGTGACCAGTTGAGGACAGGGCCCGTCAATCAGCCCCAGCATTTT	CAISDQLRTGPVNQPQHF	TRBD1	.	TRBV10-3	TRBJ1-5
TGTGCCAGCAGAGATCCGGGACAGGGCAACTATGGCTACACCTTC	CASRDPGQGNYGYTF	TRBD1	.	TRBV5-4	TRBJ1-2
TGTGCCAGCAGCTTAGTACAGGGGAATCAGCCCCAGCATTTT	CASSLVQGNQPQHF	TRBD1	.	TRBV7-2	TRBJ1-5
TGTGCCAGCAGGCTTGTACCGGGAACGGATGTAGATACGCAGTATTTT	CASRLVPGTDVDTQYF	.	.	TRBV28	TRBJ2-3
TGCGCCAGCAGCCAATCTGTTACACCTACCGGGGAGCTGTTTTTT	CASSQSVTPTGELFF	.	.	TRBV4-3	TRBJ2-2
TGTGCCAGTAGTATCCGCGGGAATAATGAAAAACTGTTTTTT	CASSIRGNNEKLFF	.	.	TRBV19	TRBJ1-4
TGTGCCACCAGCAGAGAGGCGGGGGGCACAGATACGCAGTATTTT	CATSREAGGTDTQYF	TRBD2	few	TRBV15	TRBJ2-3
TGTGCCAGCAGCCGAACACCTCTTCGACAGGGAGACTATGGCTACACCTTC	CASSRTPLRQGDYGYTF	TRBD1	once	TRBV4-2	TRBJ1-2
TGTGCCAGCAGTGACTCGGCGGGGGCCTACAATGAGCAGTTCTTC	CASSDSAGAYNEQFF	TRBD2	.	TRBV6-4	TRBJ2-1
TGTGCCAGCAGCCGGGAGGGCGTAGCGGGCCCGGGGGAGCTGTTTTTT	CASSREGVAGPGELFF	TRBD2	.	TRBV4-2	TRBJ2-2
TGCGCCAGCAGCCATACAGGGGACAGGGGTGTTATCAAGCCCCAGCATTTT	CASSHTGDRGVIKPQHF	TRBD1	medium-sized	TRBV4-3	TRBJ1-5
TGTGCCAGCAGGATGCGGGTCCCCTACGAGCAGTACTTC	CASRMRVPYEQYF	.	.	TRBV2	TRBJ2-7
TGTGCCAGTAGTATAACTAGCGGGGGTAGGGAGACCCAGTACTTC	CASSITSGGRETQYF	TRBD2	.	TRBV19	TRBJ2-5
TGTGCCAGCAGCTCCGGGACAGGGAAAGGCTACACCTTC	CASSSGTGKGYTF	TRBD1	.	TRBV7-9	TRBJ1-2
TGTGCCAGCAGCCCGCGGACTAGCGGGGGTTCCCAAGAGACCCAGTACTTC	CASSPRTSGGSQETQYF	TRBD2	.	TRBV9	TRBJ2-5
TGTGCTAATACTCAGGGCTTCACCTTC	CANTQGFTF	.	once	TRBV5-5	TRBJ1-2
TGTGCCAGCAGTGAATCAGGCAGGGGAGGGAATGAAAAACTGTTTTTT	CASSESGRGGNEKLFF	.	.	TRBV25-1	TRBJ1-4
TGTGCCAGCAGTGAACTAGCGGGGGGGCCCTTTGGCAATGAGCAGTTCTTC	CASSELAGGPFGNEQFF	TRBD2	once	TRBV9	TRBJ2-1
TGCGCCAGCAGCTTAATATTGGGGGGAATAACCTACGAGCAGTACTTC	CASSLILGGITYEQYF	.	.	TRBV5-1	TRBJ2-7
TGTGCCAGCAGTCCCCGAGGCAATCAGCCCCAGCATTTT	CASSPRGNQPQHF	.	.	TRBV27	TRBJ1-5
TGTGCCAGCACCCGAGAGGTGACACAGGCTAGAGCTTTCTTT	CASTREVTQARAFF	.	.	TRBV2	TRBJ1-1
TGTGCCAGTAGTACCCCCTCTACAGGGTTGGTCACTGAAGCTTTCTTT	CASSTPSTGLVTEAFF	.	.	TRBV19	TRBJ1-1
TGTGCCAGCAGCTTAAAAGTCAACCGAGATAGCAATCAGCCCCAGCATTTT	CASSLKVNRDSNQPQHF	.	once	TRBV7-8	TRBJ1-5
TGCGCCAGCAGCCAAGAGGCGGGCCGGGGGTACGAGCAGTACTTC	CASSQEAGRGYEQYF	.	.	TRBV4-3	TRBJ2-7
TGTGCCAGCAGTCCCAGGGCGGGGACACTTTTCAACACCGGGGAGCTGTTTTTT	CASSPRAGTLFNTGELFF	.	.	TRBV2	TRBJ2-2
TGTGCCAGCTCACCGACACCCCAGGGGGAGACCCAGTACTTC	CASSPTPQGETQYF	.	.	TRBV18	TRBJ2-5
TGCAGCCGACCGACTGGCAGGGACAACACTGAAGCTTTCTTT	CSRPTGRDNTEAFF	.	.	TRBV29-1	TRBJ1-1
TGCAGCGTCGCCGACGGTTTTTTAGGCAATCAGCCCCAGCATTTT	CSVADGFLGNQPQHF	.	.	TRBV29-1	TRBJ1-5
TGTGCCAGCTCACCACGGGGGACAGGGAGCTCCTATAATTCACCCCTCCACTTT	CASSPRGTGSSYNSPLHF	TRBD1	.	TRBV18	TRBJ1-6
TGTGCCAGCAGCTTAGCGTCGGCAGGGGGCTTAGATACGCAGTATTTT	CASSLASAGGLDTQYF	TRBD1	.	TRBV7-9	TRBJ2-3
TGTGCCAGCAGCTTAGCGGGGGCCTACAATGAGCAGTTCTTC	CASSLAGAYNEQFF	.	.	TRBV7-2	TRBJ2-1
TGTGCCAGCAGCTTAGACACAGAGTGGATGCAGTACTTC	CASSLDTEWMQYF	.	.	TRBV11-3	TRBJ2-7
TGTGCCAGCAGCCCGAGGGCAGGGGGCTCCTACAATGAGCAGTTCTTC	CASSPRAGGSYNEQFF	TRBD1	.	TRBV5-6	TRBJ2-1
TGTGCCAGCAGTGTCCACGATATCACAGATACGCAGTATTTT	CASSVHDITDTQYF	.	few	TRBV2	TRBJ2-3
TGTGCCAGTATCCCCGGGGGGGGGAATACTGAAGCTTTCTTT	CASIPGGGNTEAFF	.	.	TRBV19	TRBJ1-1
TGTGCCAGCAGCCCCCCGGCAGGTTCACCCCTCCACTTT	CASSPPAGSPLHF	.	.	TRBV7-9	TRBJ1-6
TGTGCCAGCAGTGAAAGACTAGCGGGGGGAATCACAGATACGCAGTATTTT	CASSERLAGGITDTQYF	TRBD2	.	TRBV6-1	TRBJ2-3
TGTGCCAGCAGCTTAGCAGGGGCTGGGGCTGAAGCTTTCTTT	CASSLAGAGAEAFF	.	few	TRBV11-2	TRBJ1-1
TGTGCCAGCACGCACACAGTAATCGGAAACACCATATATTTT	CASTHTVIGNTIYF	.	.	TRBV5-3	TRBJ1-3
TGTGCCAGCTCACCACAGGGAAGTGACTATGGCTACACCTTC	CASSPQGSDYGYTF	.	once	TRBV18	TRBJ1-2
TGTGCCAGCAGCCCCCTACGGCAGGGTGGTTCACCCCTCCACTTT	CASSPLRQGGSPLHF	.	few	TRBV5-8	TRBJ1-6
TGTGCCAGCACCACGACTAGCGGGTTCCCGTACTTC	CASTTTSGFPYF	TRBD2	.	TRBV28	TRBJ2-7
TGTGCCAGCAGCGTAGGACAGAAGGGGTACGAGCAGTACTTC	CASSVGQKGYEQYF	.	.	TRBV9	TRBJ2-7
TGTGCTAGTGGTTTGGTACTACCGGACAGGGGAAGGGGAAACACCATATATTTT	CASGLVLPDRGRGNTIYF	TRBD1	.	TRBV12-5	TRBJ1-3
TGCGCCAGCCATAACCCGGGTGAGCAGTTCTTC	CASHNPGEQFF	.	.	TRBV5-1	TRBJ2-1